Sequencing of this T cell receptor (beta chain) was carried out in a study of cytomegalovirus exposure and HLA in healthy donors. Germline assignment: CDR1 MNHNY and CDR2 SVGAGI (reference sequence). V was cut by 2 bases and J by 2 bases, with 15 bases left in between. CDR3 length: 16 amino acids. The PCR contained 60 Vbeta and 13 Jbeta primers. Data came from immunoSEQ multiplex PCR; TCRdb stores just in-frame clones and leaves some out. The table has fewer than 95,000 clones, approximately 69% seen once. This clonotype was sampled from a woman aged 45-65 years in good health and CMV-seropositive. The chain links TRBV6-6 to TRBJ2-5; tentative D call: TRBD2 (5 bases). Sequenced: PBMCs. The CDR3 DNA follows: TGTGCCAGCAGTTACCCGGACTCGGCGGGTCAAGAGACCCAGTACTTC. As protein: CASSYPDSAGQETQYF.